This entry lists 32 T cell receptor beta chains sequenced from one sample in a study of blood T cell repertoires in COVID-19. Assay used: immunoSEQ multiplex PCR; TCRdb lists only in-frame clones, some missing. Among 85,000 or so clones listed, just over 85% were seen once. Sequencing was done on a sample of peripheral blood. The receptors shown here come from a man aged 50-60 years with active or convalescent COVID-19.

The CDR3 sequence is CASSPLGLDTDTQYF. CDR3 bases: TGTGCCAGCTCACCACTCGGACTAGACACAGATACGCAGTATTTT. The chain couples TRBV18 to TRBJ2-3, with TRBD2 matching over 7 bases. V shed 1 base and J 2 bases; nucleotides not matched to a gene: 3. CDR1 and CDR2 from the germline V gene are KGHSH and LQKENI. This CDR3 comprises 15 residues. The whole variable domain, filled in from reference TRBV18 and TRBJ2-3, reads NAGVMQNPRHLVRRRGQEARLRCSPMKGHSHVYWYRQLPEEGLKFMVYLQKENIIDESGMPKERFSAEFPKEGPSILRIQQVVRGDSAAYFCASSPLGLDTDTQYFGPGTRLTVL.

The rearrangement links TRBV25-1 to TRBJ2-7; unclear D gene. V was clipped by 1 base and J by 2 bases, with 3 bases between them. This CDR3 comprises 12 residues. Germline-derived CDR1 and CDR2 are MGHDK and SYGVNS. CDR3 loop: CASSESPYEQYF. CDR3 coding DNA: TGTGCCAGCAGTGAATCTCCCTACGAGCAGTACTTC.

The chain carries TRBV18 and TRBJ1-1, with D possibly matching TRBD1 (5 bases). Per germline, CDR1 KGHSH and CDR2 LQKENI. Deletions cut 5 bases from V and 3 bases from J, with 13 bases between. This CDR3 is built from 14 residues. The CDR3 region is CASSTQGFDTEAFF. The CDR3 bases are TGTGCCAGCTCAACCCAGGGATTCGACACTGAAGCTTTCTTT.

This clone has just one count. The chain carries TRBV28 and TRBJ1-1, with TRBD1 matching over 7 bases. The CDR3 is 15 residues long. From germline, CDR1 is MDHEN and CDR2 SYDVKM. The V gene end was trimmed by 6 bases and the J gene end by 7 bases; junction bases not matched to a gene: 14. The CDR3 loop is CASSRGGGVRDEAFF. The CDR3 DNA reads TGTGCCAGCAGCCGCGGAGGGGGCGTTCGTGATGAAGCTTTCTTT.

The chain recombines TRBV5-1 with TRBJ1-1, with no clear D. Germline CDR1 SGHRS, CDR2 YFSETQ. V was cut by 0 bases and J by 4 bases, with 10 bases left in between. The CDR3 sequence is 14 residues long. Here the CDR3 reads CASSLEQEGTEAFF. The DNA of the CDR3 is TGCGCCAGCAGCTTGGAGCAGGAGGGCACTGAAGCTTTCTTT. The full variable domain, its missing parts supplied by reference TRBV5-1 and TRBJ1-1, is KAGVTQTPRYLIKTRGQQVTLSCSPISGHRSVSWYQQTPGQGLQFLFEYFSETQRNKGNFPGRFSGRQFSNSRSEMNVSTLELGDSALYLCASSLEQEGTEAFFGQGTRLTVV.

This clone was picked up many times. The same CDR3 is also encoded by other DNA sequences in this sample. The chain links TRBV5-1 to TRBJ2-1, with 10 nucleotides matching TRBD2. The CDR3 is made up of 17 amino acids. V gave up 0 bases and J gave up 9 bases; unmatched junction bases: 12. Germline values: CDR1 SGHRS, CDR2 YFSETQ. For the CDR3, the DNA is TGCGCCAGCAGCTTGGAGATTGGGCTAGCGGGGGTGGGTGAGCAGTTCTTC. Encoded protein: CASSLEIGLAGVGEQFF.

The chain uses TRBV10-3 and TRBJ1-1; 7 nucleotides match TRBD1. Germline V gene sequence: CDR1 ENHRY, CDR2 SYGVKD. J was trimmed by 2 bases and V by 3 bases; bases with no gene match: 6. This CDR3 is built from 15 residues. The CDR3 DNA follows: TGTGCCATCAGTGACCCAGGACAGGTTAACACTGAAGCTTTCTTT. Translating it yields CAISDPGQVNTEAFF.

This clone appeared a few times. This sequence joins TRBV20-1 and TRBJ2-7; D uncertain. The V end lost 6 bases, the J end lost 2 bases, and 8 bases lay between the germline ends. This CDR3 has 11 amino acids. Germline-derived CDR1 and CDR2 are DFQATT and SNEGSKA (reference sequence). The CDR3 spells CSAPRAYEQYF. The CDR3 bases are TGCAGTGCGCCTAGAGCCTACGAGCAGTACTTC.

This chain joins TRBV19 and TRBJ2-7; weak D call: TRBD1 (7 bases). There are 14 residues in the CDR3. In germline, CDR1 is LNHDA, CDR2 SQIVND (reference sequence). Trimming stripped 6 bases from V and 4 bases from J, with 16 bases between. This CDR3 is CASSAGGGGYEQYF. The CDR3 DNA reads as TGTGCCAGTAGCGCAGGGGGAGGTGGTTACGAGCAGTACTTC.

CDR3 sequence reads: CASRQGLAGVDEQFF. The CDR3 bases are TGTGCCAGCCGCCAGGGACTAGCGGGAGTCGATGAGCAGTTCTTC. This rearrangement joins TRBV6-4 to TRBJ2-1; TRBD2 matches at 14 bases. The CDR3 runs to 15 residues. CDR1 MRHNA and CDR2 SNTAGT come from the germline V gene. Trimming removed 8 bases from V and 8 bases from J; junction bases left unmatched: 8.

The chain is built from TRBV28 and TRBJ2-3; 12 bases are shared with TRBD2. The V gene's germline CDR1 is MDHEN and CDR2 SYDVKM. V shed 3 bases and J 2 bases; nucleotides not matched to a gene: 18. This CDR3 is built from 21 residues. Here the CDR3 DNA reads TGTGCCAGCAGTTTCCCCGACCGGTCTAGCGGGAGGGCGATCAACACAGATACGCAGTATTTT. This translates into CASSFPDRSSGRAINTDTQYF.

The V and J genes are TRBV19 and TRBJ1-5; D gene ambiguous. Trimming took off 6 bases at V and 10 bases at J, with 16 bases between the two ends. Germline V gives CDR1 LNHDA, CDR2 SQIVND (reference sequence). The CDR3 has 13 residues. The CDR3 spells CASSPPVTFPQHF. The CDR3 nucleotides are TGTGCCAGTAGCCCCCCTGTTACTTTCCCCCAGCATTTT.

This clone was observed once. The CDR3 protein is CASSLRQGPDTQYF. Here the CDR3 DNA reads TGTGCCAGCAGCTTACGACAGGGCCCAGATACGCAGTATTTT. The V gene is TRBV11-2, the J gene TRBJ2-3, with 7 bases that match TRBD1. V gave up 2 bases and J gave up 4 bases; unmatched junction bases: 3. CDR1 SGHAT and CDR2 FQNNGV come from the germline V gene. This CDR3 comprises 14 residues.

The chain uses TRBV19 and TRBJ1-1; no firm D call. The germline gives CDR1 LNHDA, CDR2 SQIVND (reference sequence). The CDR3 length is 14 residues. V was shortened by 7 bases and J by 5 bases, with 17 bases between the two germline ends. The CDR3, as DNA: TGTGCCAGTAAGTTTAGGGAGGGAGGTACTGAAGCTTTCTTT. The encoded protein is CASKFREGGTEAFF.

The chain carries TRBV5-1 and TRBJ2-7; 8 bases align to TRBD2. Germline V gene data show CDR1 as SGHRS and CDR2 as YFSETQ. The CDR3 spans 11 residues. V was pared by 9 bases and J by 5 bases, with 4 bases of the junction left unmatched. Here the CDR3 reads CATGTRNEQYF. The CDR3 coding sequence is TGCGCCACCGGGACTAGAAACGAGCAGTACTTC.

J is TRBJ1-5 and V is TRBV29-1; no definite D call. Germline V CDR1 and CDR2: SQVTM, ANQGSEA. With 4 bases removed from V and 7 bases from J, the gap between germline ends came to 14 bases. CDR3 length: 13 residues. CDR3 sequence reads: CSVGRGAEQPQHF. In DNA form, the CDR3 reads TGCAGCGTTGGGCGGGGTGCTGAGCAGCCCCAGCATTTT.

This chain connects TRBV3-1 (or the pseudogene TRBV3-2) to TRBJ2-3, with TRBD2 matching over 11 bases. Germline values: CDR1 LGHDT, CDR2 YNNKEL (reference sequence). The V gene end was trimmed by 1 base and the J gene end by 10 bases; junction bases not matched to a gene: 7. The CDR3 sequence is 15 residues long. The CDR3 spells CASSQGSGGASSQYF. The CDR3, as DNA: TGTGCCAGCAGCCAAGGTAGCGGGGGGGCTAGTTCGCAGTATTTT.

The V gene is TRBV28, the J gene TRBJ1-1; tentative D call: TRBD1 (5 bases). The CDR3 runs to 16 residues. CDR1 MDHEN and CDR2 SYDVKM come from the germline V gene. V lost 4 bases to trimming and J lost 2 bases, with 17 bases between them. CDR3 region: CASSYAGHSENTEAFF. As DNA, the CDR3 is TGTGCCAGCAGTTACGCAGGACATTCTGAAAACACTGAAGCTTTCTTT.

J is TRBJ1-4 and V is TRBV5-5; no definite D call. The CDR3 spans 14 residues. The germline V gene encodes CDR1 SGHKS and CDR2 YYEKEE (reference sequence). The V end was cut by 4 bases, the J end by 0 bases, with 7 bases between. This chain's CDR3 is CASSKRATNEKLFF. The CDR3 bases are TGTGCCAGCAGCAAGCGGGCAACTAATGAAAAACTGTTTTTT.

Only one count was recorded for this clone. The CDR3 region is CASSFARSGEQYF. The CDR3 coding sequence is TGTGCCAGCAGTTTCGCGCGGTCCGGCGAGCAGTACTTC. The V and J genes are TRBV5-6 and TRBJ2-7; D gene uncertain. The CDR3 runs 13 residues. V was pared by 5 bases and J by 6 bases, with 15 bases between. Germline V gene data show CDR1 as SGHDT and CDR2 as YYEEEE. The whole variable domain, filled in from reference TRBV5-6 and TRBJ2-7, reads DAGVTQSPTHLIKTRGQQVTLRCSPKSGHDTVSWYQQALGQGPQFIFQYYEEEERQRGNFPDRFSGHQFPNYSSELNVNALLLGDSALYLCASSFARSGEQYFGPGTRLTVT.

This clone appeared once. The V and J genes are TRBV10-1 and TRBJ1-1; TRBD1 agrees at 11 bases. The germline gives CDR1 WNHNN, CDR2 SYGVQD (reference sequence). CDR3 length: 15 amino acids. The V segment lost 8 bases and the J segment 4 bases; nucleotides outside the gene matches: 9. The CDR3 sequence is CASRADRGLFTEAFF. The CDR3 bases are TGCGCCAGCCGGGCGGACAGGGGGCTCTTCACTGAAGCTTTCTTT.

The V and J genes are TRBV5-1 and TRBJ2-6; D call uncertain. Germline values: CDR1 SGHRS, CDR2 YFSETQ. The CDR3 is made up of 16 amino acids. The V end lost 0 bases, the J end lost 1 base, and 8 bases lay between the germline ends. The CDR3: CASSLGLPSGANVLTF. The DNA for the CDR3 is TGCGCCAGCAGCTTGGGACTGCCATCTGGGGCCAACGTCCTGACTTTC.

The chain recombines TRBV3-1 (or the pseudogene TRBV3-2) with TRBJ2-5, with 11 bases identical to TRBD2. Looked up from germline, CDR1 is LGHDT and CDR2 is YNNKEL (reference sequence). The V gene end was trimmed by 4 bases and the J gene end by 4 bases; junction bases not matched to a gene: 2. The CDR3 consists of 14 residues. CDR3: CASSLAGGSETQYF. As DNA, the CDR3 is TGTGCCAGCAGCCTAGCGGGAGGGTCAGAGACCCAGTACTTC.

The V gene is TRBV27, the J gene TRBJ2-1, with 8 bases fitting TRBD2. The CDR3 runs 21 residues. The germline gives CDR1 MNHEY, CDR2 SMNVEV (reference sequence). Trimming cost V 3 bases and J 12 bases; bases outside gene matches: 31. The CDR3 reads CASSFPGRTSGPLELPIGQFF. CDR3 sequence (DNA): TGTGCCAGCAGTTTCCCCGGCAGAACTAGCGGCCCCTTGGAACTTCCCATCGGGCAGTTCTTC.

The rearrangement uses TRBV6-2 or TRBV6-3 and TRBJ2-2, with D unresolved. This CDR3 has 13 residues. V lost 4 bases, J lost 4 bases, and 7 bases lay in between. Germline loops: CDR1 MNHEY, CDR2 SVGEGT. CDR3 DNA sequence: TGTGCCAGCAGTTCCTTCCCCACCGGGGAGCTGTTTTTT. Amino acids: CASSSFPTGELFF.

V gene TRBV14 combines with J gene TRBJ2-2; 9 bases align to TRBD2. The trim removed 0 bases at V and 5 bases at J, leaving 7 bases unmatched. The V gene's germline CDR1 is SGHDN and CDR2 FVKESK. The CDR3 is 17 amino acids. CDR3: CASSQDYPSGTTGELFF. CDR3 in DNA: TGTGCCAGCAGCCAAGATTATCCTAGCGGGACGACCGGGGAGCTGTTTTTT.

The gene calls are TRBV5-1 and TRBJ2-7; 8 bases map to TRBD1. Unmatched junction bases numbered 14, after V lost 4 bases and J lost 2 bases. Germline CDR1 and CDR2: SGHRS and YFSETQ. The CDR3 covers 17 residues. The CDR3 protein is CASSPSSMTGATYEQYF. The CDR3 DNA reads as TGCGCCAGCAGCCCTTCATCCATGACAGGGGCGACCTACGAGCAGTACTTC.

This chain uses TRBV30 with TRBJ1-5, with D unclear. The CDR3 is made up of 13 amino acids. The germline gives CDR1 GTSNPN, CDR2 SVGIG (reference sequence). Trimming removed 2 bases at V and 6 bases at J, with 11 bases between. The CDR3, as DNA: TGTGCCTGGAGTCATGGAGAGGGTCAGCCCCAGCATTTT. Amino acids: CAWSHGEGQPQHF. Variable domain in full (rest from reference TRBV30 and TRBJ1-5): SQTIHQWPATLVQPVGSPLSLECTVEGTSNPNLYWYRQAAGRGLQLLFYSVGIGQISSEVPQNLSASRPQDRQFILSSKKLLLSDSGFYLCAWSHGEGQPQHFGDGTRLSIL.

The chain is built from TRBV2 and TRBJ1-2; 8 bases align to TRBD1. The CDR3 is 14 residues long. With 6 bases clipped from V and 8 bases from J, the junction kept 11 bases outside the gene matches. Germline CDR1 SNHLY, CDR2 FYNNEI. Written as DNA, the CDR3 is TGTGCCAGCAGCCAAGACGGACAGGGTGGCGGCTACACCTTC. As protein: CASSQDGQGGGYTF.

The V call is TRBV5-1, the J call TRBJ2-7, with a tentative D call TRBD1 (5 bases). Trimming cost V 0 bases and J 5 bases, with 15 bases left between them. Germline CDR1 and CDR2: SGHRS and YFSETQ. The CDR3 has 15 amino acids. The CDR3 DNA reads TGCGCCAGCAGCTTGGGGCAGGGCCCTCTGGACGAGCAGTACTTC. Its translation is CASSLGQGPLDEQYF.

This clone was seen only once. V usage is TRBV10-3 and J usage is TRBJ1-5, with 7 bases fitting TRBD1. The V and J ends lost 10 bases and 3 bases, in that order; junction bases with no gene match: 12. The CDR3 runs 15 residues. Looked up from germline, CDR1 is ENHRY and CDR2 is SYGVKD. In DNA, the CDR3 is TGTGCCACCTCGGGGTCAGGGGGTTACAATCAGCCCCAGCATTTT. This gives the protein CATSGSGGYNQPQHF.

J is TRBJ2-2 and V is TRBV29-1; D is uncertain. V was cut by 0 bases and J by 5 bases, with 10 bases left in between. Germline V gene data show CDR1 as SQVTM and CDR2 as ANQGSEA. The CDR3 sequence is 14 residues long. The CDR3 DNA is TGCAGCGTTGAAGATCGCGATTATACCGGGGAGCTGTTTTTT. Translated, it gives CSVEDRDYTGELFF.